Below are 21 T cell receptor beta chains sequenced from a single sample in a study of beta chain features in type 1 diabetes. The sequenced template was cDNA made from the entire isolated RNA. The method was immunoSEQ multiplex PCR; TCRdb's version includes in-frame clones alone and lacks a portion of them. The sample comprises about half a million clones, approximately 28% of which are singletons, and 0.05% to 0.065% rests with the top ten. The sample taken for sequencing was naive CD4+ T cells from blood. The receptors were gathered from a man between 18 and 29 years old in good health.

The V gene is TRBV5-4, the J gene TRBJ2-5, with D perhaps TRBD1 (5 bases). The germline V gene has CDR1 SGHNT and CDR2 YYREEE (reference sequence). The V and J ends lost 5 bases and 1 base respectively, with 15 bases between them. The CDR3 is made up of 15 amino acids. The CDR3 nucleotides are TGTGCCAGCAGATCCGATGGGGCGACCCAAGAGACCCAGTACTTC. It is translated as CASRSDGATQETQYF.

This clone was observed a few times. J is TRBJ1-1 and V is TRBV14; no firm D call. CDR1 is SGHDN and CDR2 is FVKESK in the germline V gene. The CDR3 sequence is 14 residues long. V was clipped by 0 bases and J by 1 base, with 6 bases between them. CDR3 nucleotides: TGTGCCAGCAGCCAAGATCTGAGGAACACTGAAGCTTTCTTT. This translates into CASSQDLRNTEAFF.

Only a few counts were recorded for this clone. This sequence joins TRBV29-1 and TRBJ2-1; D may be TRBD1 (6 bases). Germline CDR1 SQVTM, CDR2 ANQGSEA. This CDR3 is built from 14 residues. V lost 6 bases and J 5 bases, leaving 17 bases between the germline ends. This chain's CDR3 is CSVPRNRAHNEQFF. The DNA of the CDR3 is TGCAGCGTACCTAGAAACAGGGCTCACAATGAGCAGTTCTTC.

This clone has more than one count but fewer than ten. This chain links TRBV23-1 with TRBJ1-1; no clear D. TRBV23-1 is assigned to the ORF class and has an uncertain function. The CDR3 has 15 residues. V dropped 0 bases and J dropped 4 bases, with 12 bases sitting between them. CDR3 DNA: TGCGCCAGCAGTCAATCTGTCGGCGTGGGCACTGAAGCTTTCTTT. Protein: CASSQSVGVGTEAFF.

The chain combines TRBV6-1 with TRBJ2-6, with D perhaps matching TRBD2 (5 bases). Germline V gene data show CDR1 as MNHNS and CDR2 as SASEGT. This CDR3 region has 19 residues. V gave up 4 bases and J gave up 0 bases, with 19 bases separating them. This CDR3 reads CASSARDGLRSSGANVLTF. In DNA, the CDR3 is TGTGCCAGCAGTGCTCGAGACGGACTTCGAAGCTCTGGGGCCAACGTCCTGACTTTC.

The rearrangement joins TRBV7-2 to TRBJ2-1, with 9 bases that match TRBD1. In germline, CDR1 is SGHTA, CDR2 FQGNSA. The J segment lost 6 bases and the V segment lost 8 bases, leaving 11 bases of the junction unmatched. The CDR3 is 15 residues long. The CDR3 nucleotides are TGTGCCAGCGGAGGCCAGGACAGGGGATTCAATGAGCAGTTCTTC. Translated: CASGGQDRGFNEQFF.

This chain connects TRBV28 to TRBJ2-5; 9 nucleotides agree with TRBD2. This CDR3 region has 15 residues. With 5 bases clipped from V and 4 bases from J, the junction kept 8 bases outside the gene matches. Germline V gene data show CDR1 as MDHEN and CDR2 as SYDVKM. This CDR3 is CASSQAGGSVETQYF. In DNA, the CDR3 is TGTGCCAGCAGTCAAGCGGGAGGCTCTGTAGAGACCCAGTACTTC.

This chain uses TRBV5-1 with TRBJ2-1, with 12 nucleotides matching TRBD2. This CDR3 region has 15 residues. V gave up 4 bases and J gave up 10 bases; unmatched junction bases: 9. Germline-derived CDR1 and CDR2 are SGHRS and YFSETQ. In DNA form, the CDR3 reads TGCGCCAGCAGCAGAGGACTAGCGGGACTGGGGGAGCAGTTCTTC. It specifies CASSRGLAGLGEQFF.

V usage is TRBV30 and J usage is TRBJ2-3; TRBD2 matches 7 bases. The CDR3 spans 14 residues. Per the germline V gene, CDR1 is GTSNPN and CDR2 is SVGIG (reference sequence). Germline trimming cut 8 bases from V and 0 bases from J; bases unmatched to any gene: 8. The CDR3 DNA is TGTGCCGGGGGAGGGACCCGTAGCACAGATACGCAGTATTTT. Its translation is CAGGGTRSTDTQYF. Full variable domain (rest looked up from reference TRBV30 and TRBJ2-3): SQTIHQWPATLVQPVGSPLSLECTVEGTSNPNLYWYRQAAGRGLQLLFYSVGIGQISSEVPQNLSASRPQDRQFILSSKKLLLSDSGFYLCAGGGTRSTDTQYFGPGTRLTVL.

This clone was found a few times. The chain recombines TRBV9 with TRBJ2-7; D remains unclear. Germline V CDR1 and CDR2: SGDLS, YYNGEE. V was trimmed by 0 bases and J by 1 base, leaving 8 bases between them. CDR3 length: 14 amino acids. CDR3 sequence (DNA): TGTGCCAGCAGCGTAGAAAACTTTTCCTACGAGCAGTACTTC. Its protein product is CASSVENFSYEQYF. Full variable domain (missing parts from reference TRBV9 and TRBJ2-7): DSGVTQTPKHLITATGQRVTLRCSPRSGDLSVYWYQQSLDQGLQFLIQYYNGEERAKGNILERFSAQQFPDLHSELNLSSLELGDSALYFCASSVENFSYEQYFGPGTRLTVT.

This clone came up a few times. In DNA form, the CDR3 reads TGTGCCAGCAGCTTAGGTCCAGGGGGCTATCAGCCCCAGCATTTT. This translates into CASSLGPGGYQPQHF. The V call is TRBV7-2, the J call TRBJ1-5; 8 bases line up with TRBD1. Germline lookup yields CDR1 SGHTA and CDR2 FQGNSA. CDR3 length: 15 residues. The trim removed 1 base at V and 5 bases at J, leaving 4 bases unmatched.

This clone occurred a few times. The rearrangement links TRBV5-4 to TRBJ2-5, with D possibly being TRBD1 or TRBD2 (6 bases each). The V gene's germline CDR1 is SGHNT and CDR2 YYREEE (reference sequence). V lost 3 bases, J lost 4 bases, and 10 bases lay in between. The length of the CDR3 is 13 residues. CDR3 in DNA: TGTGCCAGCAGCTCCCCGGGGGCAGAGACCCAGTACTTC. Residues: CASSSPGAETQYF.

There are a few counts of this clone. The V call is TRBV5-1, the J call TRBJ2-7; D not resolved. The CDR3 contains 11 residues. Germline assignment: CDR1 SGHRS and CDR2 YFSETQ. V was pared by 2 bases and J by 8 bases, with 8 bases between. CDR3 sequence reads: CASSFLSKQYF. In DNA form, the CDR3 reads TGCGCCAGCAGCTTCCTCTCGAAGCAGTACTTC. The variable domain in full, completed from reference TRBV5-1 and TRBJ2-7, reads KAGVTQTPRYLIKTRGQQVTLSCSPISGHRSVSWYQQTPGQGLQFLFEYFSETQRNKGNFPGRFSGRQFSNSRSEMNVSTLELGDSALYLCASSFLSKQYFGPGTRLTVT.

In its sample, this clone was seen a few times. J is TRBJ1-1 and V is TRBV30; 9 bases are shared with TRBD1. This CDR3 region has 13 residues. From germline, CDR1 is GTSNPN and CDR2 SVGIG (reference sequence). The ends lost 3 bases at V and 7 bases at J; junction bases unmatched: 6. The CDR3 is CAWRKQGAGEAFF. The CDR3 coding sequence is TGTGCCTGGAGGAAACAGGGGGCCGGTGAAGCTTTCTTT.

This clone was seen just once. This sequence joins TRBV19 and TRBJ2-3; D is ambiguous. The V and J ends lost 10 bases and 4 bases respectively, with 12 bases between them. CDR1 LNHDA and CDR2 SQIVND come from the germline V gene (reference sequence). The CDR3 covers 12 residues. The chain's CDR3 is CATGMGADTQYF. As DNA, the CDR3 is TGTGCCACCGGAATGGGCGCAGATACGCAGTATTTT.

J is TRBJ2-7 and V is TRBV25-1; D is undetermined. The ends were cut back, 4 bases at V and 10 bases at J, with 11 bases in the middle. The CDR3 contains 11 residues. Germline V lookup: CDR1 MGHDK, CDR2 SYGVNS. The CDR3, as DNA: TGTGCCAGCAGTGGTTTGACCACTCAGTACTTC. As protein: CASSGLTTQYF.

The chain carries TRBV4-1 and TRBJ2-2, with D maybe TRBD2 (5 bases). V dropped 2 bases and J dropped 4 bases, with 11 bases sitting between them. Germline values: CDR1 MGHRA, CDR2 YSYEKL. The CDR3 is made up of 15 amino acids. CDR3 residues: CASSQYGIFTGELFF. CDR3 sequence (DNA): TGCGCCAGCAGCCAATACGGGATTTTCACCGGGGAGCTGTTTTTT.

This clone was seen a handful of times. The chain recombines TRBV30 with TRBJ2-5; D might be TRBD2 (6 bases). The CDR3 sequence is 13 residues long. The germline V gene encodes CDR1 GTSNPN and CDR2 SVGIG (reference sequence). V gave up 3 bases and J gave up 0 bases, with 8 bases separating them. The CDR3 reads CAWSGSNQETQYF. The DNA of the CDR3 is TGTGCCTGGAGCGGGAGTAACCAAGAGACCCAGTACTTC.

A few counts support this clone. The chain uses TRBV18 and TRBJ2-5; D call uncertain. Germline-derived CDR1 and CDR2 are KGHSH and LQKENI. This CDR3 is built from 14 residues. Trimming shortened V by 2 bases and J by 2 bases, and 9 bases separated the two germline ends. The CDR3, as DNA: TGTGCCAGCTCACCAAGGCAGAGTCAAGAGACCCAGTACTTC. The encoded protein is CASSPRQSQETQYF.

V and J are TRBV9 and TRBJ2-1, with TRBD1 matching over 10 bases. The CDR3 length is 14 residues. V shed 4 bases, J shed 7 bases, and the junction held 5 bases outside the gene matches. CDR1 is SGDLS, CDR2 YYNGEE, per germline. The CDR3 region is CASSYRTGGNEQFF. The DNA of the CDR3 is TGTGCCAGCAGCTACCGGACAGGGGGTAATGAGCAGTTCTTC.

This chain joins TRBV27 and TRBJ2-5, with D possibly TRBD1 on 5 matching bases. CDR3 length equals 13 residues. Trimming shortened V by 8 bases and J by 6 bases, and 16 bases separated the two germline ends. Germline CDR1 is MNHEY and CDR2 is SMNVEV (reference sequence). The CDR3 reads CASAAVRVQTQYF. The CDR3 region has the DNA TGTGCCAGCGCTGCGGTCAGGGTCCAGACCCAGTACTTC.